The source of this T cell receptor beta chain is a study of Graves' ophthalmopathy and Graves' hyperthyroidism. General observations from the study: For predicting ophthalmopathy progression, the model had 70.59% sensitivity and nearly 75% specificity.

Germline CDR1 reads MNHEY; CDR2 reads SMNVEV (reference sequence). Trimming left V 6 bases short and J 1 base short, with 18 bases between. The CDR3 runs 16 residues. As regards this clonotype: Its specificity is not known.

CDR3 regions of TCR beta were amplified from RNA transcripts. A first-round RT-PCR used HTBI primers, followed by a second-round multiplex PCR. MiXCR, applied by TCRdb to the multiplex PCR reads, yields one record per CDR3 protein. Among approximately 700,000 distinct CDR3 sequences, roughly two fifths were seen once, and the ten largest hold approximately 43%. This chain links TRBV27 with TRBJ1-1; tentative D call: TRBD1 (6 bases). Sequencing input: peripheral blood. The receptor was isolated from an adult man with Graves' ophthalmopathy. The CDR3 spells CASSQRGGWSNTEAFF. Written as DNA, the CDR3 is TGTGCCAGCAGCCAGAGAGGGGGGTGGTCGAACACTGAAGCTTTCTTT.